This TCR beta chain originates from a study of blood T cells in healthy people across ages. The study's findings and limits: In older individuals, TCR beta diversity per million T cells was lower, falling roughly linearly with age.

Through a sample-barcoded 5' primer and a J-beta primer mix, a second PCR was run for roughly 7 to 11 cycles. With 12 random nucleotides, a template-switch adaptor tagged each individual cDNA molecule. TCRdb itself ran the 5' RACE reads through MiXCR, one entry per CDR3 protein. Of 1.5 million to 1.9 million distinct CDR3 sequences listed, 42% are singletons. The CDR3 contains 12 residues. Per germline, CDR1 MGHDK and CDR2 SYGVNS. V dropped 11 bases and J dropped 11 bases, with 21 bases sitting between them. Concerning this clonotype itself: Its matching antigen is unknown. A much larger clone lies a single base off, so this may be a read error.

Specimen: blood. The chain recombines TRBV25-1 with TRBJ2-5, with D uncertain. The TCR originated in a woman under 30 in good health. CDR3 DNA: TGTGCCCGAGACAATTCCAACAATGAGCAGTACTTC. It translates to CARDNSNNEQYF.